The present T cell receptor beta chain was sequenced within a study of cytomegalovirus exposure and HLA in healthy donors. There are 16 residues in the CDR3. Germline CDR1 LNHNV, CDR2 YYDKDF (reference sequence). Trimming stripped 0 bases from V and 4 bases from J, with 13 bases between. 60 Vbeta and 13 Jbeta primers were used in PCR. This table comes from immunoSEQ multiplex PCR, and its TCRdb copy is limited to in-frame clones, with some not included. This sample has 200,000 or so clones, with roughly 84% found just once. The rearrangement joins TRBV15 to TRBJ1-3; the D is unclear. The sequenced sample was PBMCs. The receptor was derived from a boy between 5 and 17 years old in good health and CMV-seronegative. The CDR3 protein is CATSRDPRGDGNTIYF. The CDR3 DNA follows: TGTGCCACCAGCAGAGACCCCCGGGGAGACGGAAACACCATATATTTT. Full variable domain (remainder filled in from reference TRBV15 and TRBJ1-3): DAMVIQNPRYQVTQFGKPVTLSCSQTLNHNVMYWYQQKSSQAPKLLFHYYDKDFNNEADTPDNFQSRRPNTSFCFLDIRSPGLGDTAMYLCATSRDPRGDGNTIYFGEGSWLTVV.